The entry that follows covers one TCR beta chain sequence. Antigen unknown. Germline V gene sequence: CDR1 MNHGY, CDR2 SAAAGT. The CDR3 spans 15 residues. The V segment lost 4 bases and the J segment 4 bases; nucleotides outside the gene matches: 3. This entry is derived from a study of T cells in localized non-small cell lung cancer. General study findings and limits: Adjacent uninvolved lung tissue had the highest T cell clonality, exceeding tumor.

Clones were read by immunoSEQ multiplex PCR, and TCRdb kept only the in-frame ones, dropping some. Here the sample spans around 2,600 clones, about 48% being singletons. The material sequenced was lung tumor tissue, taken before any cancer treatment. This chain joins TRBV6-8 and TRBJ2-1; 11 nucleotides match TRBD2. The TCR comes from a woman aged 40-75 years with stage II squamous cell lung carcinoma. The CDR3 loop reads CASSSGTSGYNEQFF. CDR3 bases: TGTGCCAGCAGTTCAGGGACTAGCGGATACAATGAGCAGTTCTTC.